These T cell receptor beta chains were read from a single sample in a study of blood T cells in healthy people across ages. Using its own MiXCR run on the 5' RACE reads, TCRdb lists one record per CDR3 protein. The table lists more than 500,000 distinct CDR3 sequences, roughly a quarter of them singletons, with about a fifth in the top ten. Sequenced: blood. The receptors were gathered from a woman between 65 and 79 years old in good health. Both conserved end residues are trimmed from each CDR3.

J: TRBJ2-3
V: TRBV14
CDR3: ASSPLTAPADTQY

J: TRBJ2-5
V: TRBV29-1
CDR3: GVGDTNSGTQY

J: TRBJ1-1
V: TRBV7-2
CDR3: ASSFRGILNTEAF

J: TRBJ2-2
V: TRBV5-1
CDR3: ASSLQGNTGELF

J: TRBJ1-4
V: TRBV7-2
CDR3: ASSSIGQGGEKLF

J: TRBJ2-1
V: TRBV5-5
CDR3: ASRWTSGPYNEQF

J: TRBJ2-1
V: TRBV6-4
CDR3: ASRQDRASYNEQF

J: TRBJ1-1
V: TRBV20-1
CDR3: SARSGQGTEAF

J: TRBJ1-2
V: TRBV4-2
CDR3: ASSHGQGASYGYT

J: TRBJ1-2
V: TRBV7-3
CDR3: ASSFDGGLDGYT

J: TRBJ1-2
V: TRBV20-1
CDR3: SARTDSEYGYT

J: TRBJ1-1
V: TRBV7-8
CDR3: ASSCTGEKSEAF

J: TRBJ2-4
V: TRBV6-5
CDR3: ASSYGQDLGIQY

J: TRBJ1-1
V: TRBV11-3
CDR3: ASRSGQGENTEAF

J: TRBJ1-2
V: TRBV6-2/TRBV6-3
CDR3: ASSDRVHGYT

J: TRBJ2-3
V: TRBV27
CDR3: ASSLPTGDTQY

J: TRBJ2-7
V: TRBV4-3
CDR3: ASSQELTLIYEQY

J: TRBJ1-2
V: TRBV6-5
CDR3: ASSYGGTSGST

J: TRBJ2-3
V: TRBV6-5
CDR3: ASTARVSDTQY

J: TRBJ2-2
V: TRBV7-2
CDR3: PSSSKTGRVAGELF

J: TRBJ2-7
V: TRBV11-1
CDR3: ASSLMRERNEQY

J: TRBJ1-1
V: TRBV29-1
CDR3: SVDRGAEAF

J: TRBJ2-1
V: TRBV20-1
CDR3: SARGRLGYNEQF

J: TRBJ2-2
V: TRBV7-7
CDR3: ASSLMSYGELF

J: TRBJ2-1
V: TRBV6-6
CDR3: ASSPNIVTEQF

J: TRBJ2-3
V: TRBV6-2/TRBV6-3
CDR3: ASSLGLAVSRTQY

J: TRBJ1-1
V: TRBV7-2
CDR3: ASSLMRTNTEAF

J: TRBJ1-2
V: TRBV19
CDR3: ASSIRISGYGYT